This TCR beta chain was sequenced for a study of T cell repertoires in cytomegalovirus infection. The wider study: Public TCR beta signature analysis indicated the presence of both CMV infection and matching HLA type. Study outcomes and limitations: HLA-C-restricted CMV clonotypes gave the most frequent clonotype in two of eight donors. Using cumulative public TCR beta family frequency, the authors identified those who carried CMV together with the relevant HLA.

This clonotype turned up a few times. The antigen remains undetermined. TCRdb reprocessed the reads with MiXCR, giving one entry per CDR3 protein. The repertoire holds 400,000 or so distinct CDR3 sequences, with around 18% as singletons. After removal of 7 bases from V and 6 bases from J, the junction contained 8 bases not matched to a gene. This CDR3 has 15 residues. Germline-derived CDR1 and CDR2 are MNHEY and SVGEGT. Sequenced input: PBMCs. The receptor's source is a human donor in good health (CMV status not recorded). Some clones in this sample may be carry-over from other donors' samples. The chain is built from TRBV6-2 or TRBV6-3 and TRBJ2-2; 10 bases match TRBD2. This CDR3 reads CASKQREGRAGELFF. For the CDR3, the DNA is TGTGCCAGCAAACAGCGGGAGGGCCGCGCCGGGGAGCTGTTTTTT.